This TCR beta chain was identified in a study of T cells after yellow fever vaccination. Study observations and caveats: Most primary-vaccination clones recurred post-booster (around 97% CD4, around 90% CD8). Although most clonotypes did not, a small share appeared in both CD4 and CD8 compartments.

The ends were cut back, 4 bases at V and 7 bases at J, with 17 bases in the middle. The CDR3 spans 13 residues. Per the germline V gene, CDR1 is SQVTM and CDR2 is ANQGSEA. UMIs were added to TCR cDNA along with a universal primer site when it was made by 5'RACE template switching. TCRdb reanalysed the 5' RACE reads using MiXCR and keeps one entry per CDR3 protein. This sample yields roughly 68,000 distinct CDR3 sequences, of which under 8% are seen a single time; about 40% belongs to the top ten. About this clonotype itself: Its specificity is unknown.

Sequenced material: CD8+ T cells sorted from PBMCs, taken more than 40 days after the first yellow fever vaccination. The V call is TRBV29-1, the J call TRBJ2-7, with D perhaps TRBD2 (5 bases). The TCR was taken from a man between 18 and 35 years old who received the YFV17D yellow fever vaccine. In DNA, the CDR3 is TGCAGCGTTGCCCTTTCCTTCCCGGGAGAGCAGTACTTC. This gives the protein CSVALSFPGEQYF.